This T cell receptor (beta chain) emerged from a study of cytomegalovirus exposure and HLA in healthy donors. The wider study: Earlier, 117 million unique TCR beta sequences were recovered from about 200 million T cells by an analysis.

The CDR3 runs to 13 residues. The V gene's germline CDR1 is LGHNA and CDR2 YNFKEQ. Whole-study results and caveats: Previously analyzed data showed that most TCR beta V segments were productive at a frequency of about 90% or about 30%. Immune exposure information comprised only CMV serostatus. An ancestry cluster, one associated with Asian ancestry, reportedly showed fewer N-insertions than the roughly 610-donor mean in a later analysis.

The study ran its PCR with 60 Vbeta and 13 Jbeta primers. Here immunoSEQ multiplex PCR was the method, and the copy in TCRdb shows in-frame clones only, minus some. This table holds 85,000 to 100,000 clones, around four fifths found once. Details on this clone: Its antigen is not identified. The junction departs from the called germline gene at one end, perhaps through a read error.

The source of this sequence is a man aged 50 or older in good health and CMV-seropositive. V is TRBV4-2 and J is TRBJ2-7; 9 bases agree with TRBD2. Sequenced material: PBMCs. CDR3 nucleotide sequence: TGTGCCAGCAGCCAAGATGGAATGGCGGGACTAGCTTTC. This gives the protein CASSQDGMAGLAF.